The sample holds one count of the clone carrying this T cell receptor beta chain. As yet, its antigen is unknown. This entry is derived from a study of vaccination effects on CD4 cells after COVID-19. The wider study: Participants completed two doses of the BNT162b2 or mRNA-1273 vaccine.

The V end lost 6 bases, the J end lost 6 bases, and 18 bases lay between the germline ends. The CDR3 runs 15 residues. Germline V gives CDR1 SEHNR, CDR2 FQNEAQ (reference sequence). Study conclusions and caveats: At late timepoints after vaccination, vaccine- and infection-induced clones shrank markedly.

Viral peptide pools were used in the ViraFEST assay to expand antigen-specific CD4+ T cells, and sequencing came afterward. Upon completion of roughly ten days in culture, CD4+ T cells were isolated. Each vaccine recipient was nucleocapsid antibody negative and had no prior SARS-CoV-2 infection. Profiled with immunoSEQ multiplex PCR; TCRdb holds only in-frame clones, not every one. The sample yields tens of thousands of clones, approximately 70% seen once. The specimen was CD4+ T cells from PBMCs cultured with HCoV-OC43 spike peptides, collected before COVID-19 vaccination. The subset here: HCoV-OC43 spike overlapping peptide pool stimulation. The sequence derives from a human donor who received a COVID-19 vaccine. The chain combines TRBV7-9 with TRBJ2-1; TRBD1 is a possible D gene (6 bases). CDR3 in amino acids: CASSPKQGPGNEQFF. The DNA for the CDR3 is TGTGCCAGCAGTCCAAAACAGGGTCCCGGCAATGAGCAGTTCTTC.